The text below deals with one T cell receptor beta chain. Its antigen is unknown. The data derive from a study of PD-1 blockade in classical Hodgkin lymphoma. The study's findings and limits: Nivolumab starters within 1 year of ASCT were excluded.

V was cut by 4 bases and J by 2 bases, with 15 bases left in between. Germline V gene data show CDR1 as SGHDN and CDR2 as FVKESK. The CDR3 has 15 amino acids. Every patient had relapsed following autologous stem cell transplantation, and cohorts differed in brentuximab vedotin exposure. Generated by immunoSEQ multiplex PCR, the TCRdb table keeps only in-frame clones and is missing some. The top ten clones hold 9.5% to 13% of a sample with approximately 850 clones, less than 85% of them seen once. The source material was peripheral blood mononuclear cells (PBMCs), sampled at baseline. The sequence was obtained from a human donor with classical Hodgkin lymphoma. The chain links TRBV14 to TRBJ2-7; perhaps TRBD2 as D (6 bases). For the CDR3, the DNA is TGTGCCAGCAGCCCGGGATCCGGGAGCCCCTACGAGCAGTACTTC. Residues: CASSPGSGSPYEQYF.